These 28 T cell receptor beta chains came from one sample sequenced in a study of cytomegalovirus exposure and HLA in healthy donors. PCR amplification relied on 60 Vbeta primers (plus 13 Jbeta primers). Libraries were prepared by immunoSEQ multiplex PCR; TCRdb keeps only in-frame clonotypes and omits some of them. The repertoire holds approximately 35,000 clones, with around 84% as singletons. The source material was PBMCs. The receptors come from a woman aged 18-29 years in good health and CMV-seronegative.

In regard to this clone: Other DNA sequences in this specimen translate into the identical CDR3. The J gene is TRBJ1-5, the V gene TRBV5-1; 9 bases align to TRBD1. Trimming removed 3 bases from V and 2 bases from J; junction bases left unmatched: 3. This CDR3 has 15 residues. CDR1 SGHRS and CDR2 YFSETQ come from the germline V gene. Here the CDR3 reads CASSSGQGGNQPQHF. CDR3 in DNA: TGCGCCAGCAGCTCGGGACAGGGAGGCAATCAGCCCCAGCATTTT.

This clone was counted once. V usage is TRBV9 and J usage is TRBJ1-2, with D possibly matching TRBD1 (5 bases). Germline assignment: CDR1 SGDLS and CDR2 YYNGEE. The CDR3 length is 14 residues. Trimming left V 4 bases short and J 0 bases short, with 10 bases between. The CDR3 sequence: CASSLDSANYGYTF. As DNA, the CDR3 is TGTGCCAGCAGCCTCGACAGTGCTAACTATGGCTACACCTTC.

The gene calls are TRBV5-1 and TRBJ2-5; D is possibly TRBD1 (6 bases). Looked up from germline, CDR1 is SGHRS and CDR2 is YFSETQ. This CDR3 has 13 residues. Trimming took off 2 bases at V and 5 bases at J, with 10 bases between the two ends. CDR3 sequence: CASSLRQAETQYF. The CDR3 nucleotides are TGCGCCAGCAGCTTAAGACAGGCGGAGACCCAGTACTTC.

This chain links TRBV6-5 with TRBJ1-4; D gene uncertain. This CDR3 has 12 residues. The germline gives CDR1 MNHEY, CDR2 SVGAGI. The ends were cut back, 11 bases at V and 5 bases at J, with 12 bases in the middle. In nucleotides, the CDR3 is TGTGCCTGCGGCTGGGAGAATGAAAAACTGTTTTTT. This codes for CACGWENEKLFF.

This rearrangement joins TRBV4-3 to TRBJ1-5; TRBD1 aligns across 10 bases. The V segment lost 0 bases and the J segment 7 bases; nucleotides outside the gene matches: 3. Germline-derived CDR1 and CDR2 are LGHNA and YSLEER. This CDR3 spans 15 amino acids. CDR3 protein: CASSQEVDRGQPQHF. CDR3 sequence (DNA): TGCGCCAGCAGCCAAGAAGTGGACAGGGGGCAGCCCCAGCATTTT.

The chain links TRBV7-8 to TRBJ1-5; D remains unclear. CDR1 SGHVS and CDR2 FQNEAQ come from the germline V gene. Trimming left V 5 bases short and J 5 bases short, with 7 bases between. The CDR3 is 12 residues long. CDR3 sequence (DNA): TGTGCCAGCAGCCGAACGGATCAGCCCCAGCATTTT. As protein: CASSRTDQPQHF. Full variable domain (missing parts from reference TRBV7-8 and TRBJ1-5): GAGVSQSPRYKVAKRGQDVALRCDPISGHVSLFWYQQALGQGPEFLTYFQNEAQLDKSGLPSDRFFAERPEGSVSTLKIQRTQQEDSAVYLCASSRTDQPQHFGDGTRLSIL.

The sample holds one count of this clone. The V and J genes are TRBV28 and TRBJ2-3, with TRBD2 as a possible D gene (6 bases). V was pared by 6 bases and J by 0 bases, with 13 bases between. From germline, CDR1 is MDHEN and CDR2 SYDVKM. This CDR3 contains 15 residues. CDR3 coding DNA: TGTGCCAGCAGCACTAGCATTCCGAGCACAGATACGCAGTATTTT. It translates to CASSTSIPSTDTQYF.

This clone came up once. The V and J genes are TRBV5-1 and TRBJ2-2; a possible D gene is TRBD2 (6 bases). The germline V gene has CDR1 SGHRS and CDR2 YFSETQ. The V gene lost 4 bases and the J gene lost 4 bases, with 11 bases spanning the gap. This CDR3 is 14 amino acids long. CDR3 bases: TGCGCCAGCAGCCATAGTAGCGGCACCGGGGAGCTGTTTTTT. This gives the protein CASSHSSGTGELFF.

This clone was seen just once. The rearrangement uses TRBV6-4 and TRBJ2-3; 11 bases agree with TRBD2. Trimming cost V 2 bases and J 2 bases; bases outside gene matches: 6. Germline CDR1 MRHNA, CDR2 SNTAGT. This CDR3 comprises 17 residues. The CDR3 loop reads CASSDPGLAVTTDTQYF. CDR3 bases: TGTGCCAGCAGTGACCCGGGACTAGCGGTGACCACAGATACGCAGTATTTT.

This clone has more than one count but fewer than ten. The V call is TRBV27, the J call TRBJ1-4; D gene uncertain. V lost 0 bases and J 4 bases, leaving 6 bases between the germline ends. The CDR3 is 14 residues long. In germline, CDR1 is MNHEY, CDR2 SMNVEV (reference sequence). The CDR3 nucleotides read TGTGCCAGCAGTTTATCACAGTTTAATGAAAAACTGTTTTTT. This encodes CASSLSQFNEKLFF.

The genes are TRBV7-9 and TRBJ2-1, with 16 bases lining up with TRBD2. CDR3 length: 19 residues. V shed 6 bases and J 5 bases; nucleotides not matched to a gene: 13. Looked up from germline, CDR1 is SEHNR and CDR2 is FQNEAQ (reference sequence). The CDR3 reads CASRSGTSGRGREDNEQFF. The DNA of the CDR3 is TGTGCCAGCAGATCCGGGACTAGCGGGAGGGGACGGGAGGACAATGAGCAGTTCTTC.

The rearrangement links TRBV2 to TRBJ2-7; 7 positions agree with TRBD1. The germline gives CDR1 SNHLY, CDR2 FYNNEI. The CDR3 runs to 12 residues. Germline trimming cut 8 bases from V and 0 bases from J; bases unmatched to any gene: 1. In DNA form, the CDR3 reads TGTGCCAGCTGGGACAGCTCCTACGAGCAGTACTTC. Its translation: CASWDSSYEQYF.

The V gene is TRBV19, the J gene TRBJ1-5, with 7 bases lining up with TRBD1. Trimming removed 8 bases from V and 6 bases from J; junction bases left unmatched: 7. The germline gives CDR1 LNHDA, CDR2 SQIVND (reference sequence). The CDR3 totals 13 residues. DNA of the CDR3: TGTGCCAGTGTAACAGGGGAATCTCAGCCCCAGCATTTT. It encodes CASVTGESQPQHF.

This chain links TRBV7-2 with TRBJ1-2; TRBD1 aligns across 7 bases. Unmatched junction bases numbered 12, after V lost 10 bases and J lost 7 bases. The CDR3 length is 13 residues. CDR1 SGHTA and CDR2 FQGNSA come from the germline V gene. CDR3 in DNA: TGTGCCACACTACAGGGGCTCTATTCTGGCTACACCTTC. Translation: CATLQGLYSGYTF.

The chain links TRBV4-3 to TRBJ2-1; D may be TRBD2 (5 bases). V lost 5 bases and J 3 bases, leaving 14 bases between the germline ends. Germline values: CDR1 LGHNA, CDR2 YSLEER. CDR3 length: 15 amino acids. The CDR3 here is CASSSRGLDYNEQFF. The CDR3 nucleotides are TGCGCCAGCAGCTCACGGGGTCTAGACTACAATGAGCAGTTCTTC.

The gene calls are TRBV7-9 and TRBJ1-2; 7 nucleotides line up with TRBD1. Germline V gene data show CDR1 as SEHNR and CDR2 as FQNEAQ (reference sequence). The ends lost 3 bases at V and 0 bases at J; junction bases unmatched: 13. The CDR3 totals 18 residues. The CDR3 nucleotides read TGTGCCAGCAGCTTCGTCCGGGACAGCTTACTACCTAACTATGGCTACACCTTC. It yields the protein CASSFVRDSLLPNYGYTF.

This clone was detected once. The chain links TRBV7-3 to TRBJ2-7, with D uncertain. CDR1 SGHTA and CDR2 FQGTGA come from the germline V gene. This CDR3 has 11 residues. V was cut by 8 bases and J by 0 bases, with 5 bases left in between. The DNA for the CDR3 is TGTGCCAGCTCGGTCTCCTACGAGCAGTACTTC. This encodes CASSVSYEQYF. The variable domain in full, completed from reference TRBV7-3 and TRBJ2-7, reads GAGVSQTPSNKVTEKGKYVELRCDPISGHTALYWYRQSLGQGPEFLIYFQGTGAADDSGLPNDRFFAVRPEGSVSTLKIQRTERGDSAVYLCASSVSYEQYFGPGTRLTVT.

This sequence joins TRBV20-1 and TRBJ1-2; 7 bases line up with TRBD1. CDR1 and CDR2 from the germline V gene are DFQATT and SNEGSKA (reference sequence). The CDR3 spans 11 residues. V shed 5 bases and J 8 bases; nucleotides not matched to a gene: 5. The DNA for the CDR3 is TGCAGTGCTGGTACAGGGGTCGGCTACACCTTC. Amino acids: CSAGTGVGYTF.

J is TRBJ1-1 and V is TRBV29-1; maybe TRBD1 (5 bases). V lost 0 bases and J lost 11, with 13 bases in between. The germline V gene has CDR1 SQVTM and CDR2 ANQGSEA. This CDR3 has 12 amino acids. The CDR3 DNA is TGCAGCGTTGAAGATCAGGGTCTCCGTGCTTTCTTT. Its translation is CSVEDQGLRAFF.

This clone has more than one count but fewer than ten. The gene calls are TRBV4-1 and TRBJ1-1; 8 bases agree with TRBD1. This CDR3 spans 16 amino acids. V was pared by 3 bases and J by 0 bases, with 6 bases of the junction left unmatched. The germline V gene encodes CDR1 MGHRA and CDR2 YSYEKL. The CDR3 DNA is TGCGCCAGCAGCCAGGAACCGGGACAGGTGAACACTGAAGCTTTCTTT. As protein: CASSQEPGQVNTEAFF.

V is TRBV7-8 and J is TRBJ1-4; TRBD1 is a possible D gene (5 bases). The CDR3 contains 14 residues. Germline loops: CDR1 SGHVS, CDR2 FQNEAQ. V shed 5 bases and J shed 7 bases, with 14 bases lying between them. As DNA, the CDR3 is TGTGCCAGCAGCCTTGGACATCCAGGTGAAAAACTGTTTTTT. Protein sequence: CASSLGHPGEKLFF.

The chain employs TRBV4-3 and TRBJ1-5; TRBD1 aligns across 9 bases. The V segment lost 1 base and the J segment 6 bases; nucleotides outside the gene matches: 4. Germline CDR1 and CDR2: LGHNA and YSLEER. This CDR3 has 15 amino acids. DNA of the CDR3: TGCGCCAGCAGCCAAGGGACAGGGGCTATTCAGCCCCAGCATTTT. It encodes CASSQGTGAIQPQHF.

J is TRBJ2-2 and V is TRBV5-1, with 7 bases matching TRBD1. Losses at the gene ends were 4 bases for V and 3 bases for J; bases not matched to a gene: 6. The CDR3 loop spans 15 amino acids. The V gene's germline CDR1 is SGHRS and CDR2 YFSETQ. The CDR3, as DNA: TGCGCCAGCAGCCAGGACAGGACCGACACCGGGGAGCTGTTTTTT. This codes for CASSQDRTDTGELFF.

The V gene is TRBV7-6, the J gene TRBJ2-5, with 7 bases matching TRBD2. The V gene's germline CDR1 is SGHVS and CDR2 FNYEAQ. The CDR3 has 15 amino acids. V was clipped by 4 bases and J by 1 base; unmatched bases: 6. CDR3 residues: CASSSQASGQETQYF. Written as DNA, the CDR3 is TGTGCCAGCAGCTCCCAGGCTAGCGGCCAAGAGACCCAGTACTTC.

The rearrangement uses TRBV7-9 and TRBJ1-2, with D hard to call. CDR1 is SEHNR, CDR2 FQNEAQ, per germline (reference sequence). The V and J ends lost 4 bases and 3 bases respectively, with 9 bases between them. The CDR3 sequence is 13 residues long. The DNA of the CDR3 is TGTGCCAGCAGCTCCAGTATTGACTATGGCTACACCTTC. Translation: CASSSSIDYGYTF. Together with reference TRBV7-9 and TRBJ1-2, the CDR3 gives the full variable domain: DTGVSQNPRHKITKRGQNVTFRCDPISEHNRLYWYRQTLGQGPEFLTYFQNEAQLEKSRLLSDRFSAERPKGSFSTLEIQRTEQGDSAMYLCASSSSIDYGYTFGSGTRLTVV.

The rearrangement uses TRBV9 and TRBJ2-7; 8 bases map to TRBD2. The CDR3 is made up of 17 amino acids. CDR1 and CDR2 (germline): SGDLS, YYNGEE. The ends lost 4 bases at V and 7 bases at J; junction bases unmatched: 19. The CDR3 here is CASSRVGSGSEKREQYF. DNA for the CDR3: TGTGCCAGCAGCCGGGTAGGGAGCGGGAGCGAAAAGCGGGAGCAGTACTTC.

The chain is built from TRBV9 and TRBJ1-2; 8 nucleotides agree with TRBD1. Germline V lookup: CDR1 SGDLS, CDR2 YYNGEE. The CDR3 loop spans 15 amino acids. The trim removed 0 bases at V and 4 bases at J, leaving 5 bases unmatched. The CDR3 sequence is CASSVDPGQAYGYTF. The CDR3 DNA is TGTGCCAGCAGCGTAGACCCGGGACAGGCCTATGGCTACACCTTC.

This chain links TRBV5-1 with TRBJ2-1; no firm D call. Germline V gives CDR1 SGHRS, CDR2 YFSETQ. Trimming cost V 2 bases and J 5 bases, with 14 bases left between them. The CDR3 runs to 15 residues. CDR3 in DNA: TGCGCCAGCAGCTTATCGGAGCCTCGGCACAATGAGCAGTTCTTC. The encoded protein is CASSLSEPRHNEQFF.